This TCR beta chain came from a study of post-analysis software for immune sequencing data (dated by TCRdb to the mid-2010s). Study-wide context: Disease courses on record covered relapsing-remitting, secondary progressive and progressive-relapsing multiple sclerosis, though some patients had no subtype annotation. The patient repertoires were set against under 12 previously published healthy control repertoires from donors whose ages ranged from roughly 6 to 27 years. A subset of samples was prepared in parallel using single-end sample barcoding, then pooled and co-amplified after Illumina adapter ligation. Study-wide findings and limitations: Normalized Chao1 diversity was significantly lower in multiple sclerosis patients than controls, suggesting substantial peripheral T-cell clonal expansion. When samples were clustered directly using the F measure, samples prepared in the same batch co-clustered strongly, which prompted a batch-effect correction. The control group was slightly older than the multiple sclerosis patient group. Patients showed significantly higher frequencies than controls for a handful of TRBV segments, among them TRBV5-6, TRBV5-1 and TRBV20-1.

Library creation used PCR. The listed sequencing device is Illumina HiSeq 2500. To reduce PCR and sequencing biases, unique molecular identifiers were built into the TCR beta cDNA libraries. Approximately 500,000 cDNA molecules were obtained per 1 to 10 million input T cells, so each molecule approximated one T cell. The same protocol used for the earlier healthy control dataset was applied to prepare and sequence the patient libraries. Samples belonging to the same batch were prepared together, multiplexed and sequenced on a shared HiSeq lane. As for the authors' bioinformatics: Raw barcoded reads were processed with MIGEC, and single-read molecular identifier groups were discarded before consensus assembly and CDR3 extraction. Clonotype tables were post-analysed with VDJtools, and diversity was normalized by down-sampling all datasets to the smallest sample size. To correct batch-related cross-sample contamination, repertoire overlap clustering matched CDR3 amino acid sequences but not nucleotide sequences. Starting from the raw public reads, TCRdb applied fastp trimming at Q25, assembled clones with MiXCR and retained in-frame beta chains. Each entry is one CDR3 protein sequence, shown with its most common DNA and genes. TCRdb's processing, not the study's, gives the V and J calls here. This sample holds 400,000 to 500,000 distinct CDR3 sequences; about 39% were observed only once. The ten biggest clones cover about 7.6% of the sample.

To demonstrate the VDJtools post-analysis software, TCR beta repertoires were profiled from the peripheral blood of about 13 young patients with multiple sclerosis. The multiple sclerosis patients were children and adolescents ranging in age from roughly 6 to 15 years. About this clonotype itself: Its antigen is not yet known. One base away there is no much larger clone; base qualities are not given.

V loses 5 bases at its end and J loses 4 bases; junction bases beyond the gene matches: 4. The CDR3 covers 15 residues, taking in both the cysteine and the phenylalanine. Only the CDR3 region is kept as DNA, spanning 45 bases read in frame from base 1. The TCR sequence derives from a girl under 10 years old with multiple sclerosis. This chain is built from TRBV12-3 or TRBV12-4 and TRBJ1-4, and TRBD1 aligns with 10 junction nucleotides. The sample comprised blood. The nucleotide sequence reads TGTGCCAGCAGTAGACAGGGGGCGGATAATGAAAAACTGTTTTTT. Its translation reads: CASSRQGADNEKLFF.